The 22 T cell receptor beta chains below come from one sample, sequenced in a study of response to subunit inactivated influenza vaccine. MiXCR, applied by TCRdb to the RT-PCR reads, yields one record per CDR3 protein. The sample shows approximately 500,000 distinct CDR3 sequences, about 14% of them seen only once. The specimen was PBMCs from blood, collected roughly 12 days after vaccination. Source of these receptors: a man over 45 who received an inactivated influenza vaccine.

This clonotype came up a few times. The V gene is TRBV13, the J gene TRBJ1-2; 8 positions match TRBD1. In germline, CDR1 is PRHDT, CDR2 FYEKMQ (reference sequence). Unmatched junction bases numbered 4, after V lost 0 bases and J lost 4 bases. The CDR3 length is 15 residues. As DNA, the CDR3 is TGTGCCAGCAGCTTAGGAGGGACAGGAATCTATGGCTACACCTTC. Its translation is CASSLGGTGIYGYTF.

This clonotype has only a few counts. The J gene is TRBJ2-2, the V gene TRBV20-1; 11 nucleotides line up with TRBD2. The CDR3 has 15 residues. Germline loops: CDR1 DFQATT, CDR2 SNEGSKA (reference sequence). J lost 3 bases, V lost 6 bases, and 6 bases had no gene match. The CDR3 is CSARTSGRDTGELFF. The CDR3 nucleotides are TGCAGTGCGCGAACTAGCGGGAGAGACACCGGGGAGCTGTTTTTT.

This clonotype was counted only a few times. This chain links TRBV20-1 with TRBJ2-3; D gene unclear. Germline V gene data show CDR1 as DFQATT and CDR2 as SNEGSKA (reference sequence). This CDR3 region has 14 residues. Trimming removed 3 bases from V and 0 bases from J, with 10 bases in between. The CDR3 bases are TGCAGTGCTAGTGGTCAGTCTAGCACAGATACGCAGTATTTT. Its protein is CSASGQSSTDTQYF.

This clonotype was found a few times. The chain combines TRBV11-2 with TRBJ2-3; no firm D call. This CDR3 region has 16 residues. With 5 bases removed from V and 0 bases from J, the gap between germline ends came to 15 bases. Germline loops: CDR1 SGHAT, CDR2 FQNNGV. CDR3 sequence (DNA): TGTGCCAGCAGCATTCTGGTGTTGGGCAGCACAGATACGCAGTATTTT. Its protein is CASSILVLGSTDTQYF.

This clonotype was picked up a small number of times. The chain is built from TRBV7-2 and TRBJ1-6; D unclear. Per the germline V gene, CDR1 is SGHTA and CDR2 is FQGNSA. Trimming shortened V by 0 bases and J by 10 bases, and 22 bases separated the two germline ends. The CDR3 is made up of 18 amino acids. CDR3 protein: CASSLAAGGLVVDSPLHF. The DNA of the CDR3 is TGTGCCAGCAGCTTAGCGGCGGGCGGGTTGGTCGTGGACTCACCCCTCCACTTT.

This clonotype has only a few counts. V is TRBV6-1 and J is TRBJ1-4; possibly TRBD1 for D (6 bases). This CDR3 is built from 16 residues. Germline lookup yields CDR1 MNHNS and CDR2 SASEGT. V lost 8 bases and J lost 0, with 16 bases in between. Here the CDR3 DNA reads TGTGCCAGCTCTCTTTGGGGGGCTTCAACTAATGAAAAACTGTTTTTT. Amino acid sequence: CASSLWGASTNEKLFF.

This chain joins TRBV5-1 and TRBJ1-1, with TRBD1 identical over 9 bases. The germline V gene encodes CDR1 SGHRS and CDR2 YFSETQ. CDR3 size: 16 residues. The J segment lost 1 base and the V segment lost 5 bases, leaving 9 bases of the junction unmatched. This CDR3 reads CASRAGTGYTNTEAFF. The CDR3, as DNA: TGCGCCAGCAGAGCCGGGACAGGGTATACGAACACTGAAGCTTTCTTT.

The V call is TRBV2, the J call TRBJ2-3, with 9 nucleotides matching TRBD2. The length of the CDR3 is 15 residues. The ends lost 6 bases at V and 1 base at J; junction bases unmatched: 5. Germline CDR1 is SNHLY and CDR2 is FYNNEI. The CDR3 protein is CASRGTSSRTDTQYF. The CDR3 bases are TGTGCCAGCAGGGGGACTAGCAGCCGCACAGATACGCAGTATTTT.

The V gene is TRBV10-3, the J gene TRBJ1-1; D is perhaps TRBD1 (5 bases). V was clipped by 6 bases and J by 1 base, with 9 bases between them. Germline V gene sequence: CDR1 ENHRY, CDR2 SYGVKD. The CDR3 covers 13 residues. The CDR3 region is CAIRTTENTEAFF. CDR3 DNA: TGTGCCATCAGAACGACAGAGAACACTGAAGCTTTCTTT.

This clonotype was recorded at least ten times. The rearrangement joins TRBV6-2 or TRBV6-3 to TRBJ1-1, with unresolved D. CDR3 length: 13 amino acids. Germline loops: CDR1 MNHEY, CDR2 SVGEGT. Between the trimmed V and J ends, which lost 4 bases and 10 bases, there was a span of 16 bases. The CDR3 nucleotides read TGTGCCAGCAGTTTCTTCGGGCCCGGTGGAGCTTTCTTT. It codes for CASSFFGPGGAFF.

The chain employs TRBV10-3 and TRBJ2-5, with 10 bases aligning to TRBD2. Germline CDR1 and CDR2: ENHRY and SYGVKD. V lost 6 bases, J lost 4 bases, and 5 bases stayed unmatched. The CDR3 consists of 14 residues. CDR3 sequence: CAISLAGVGETQYF. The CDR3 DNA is TGTGCCATCAGCCTAGCGGGAGTAGGAGAGACCCAGTACTTC.

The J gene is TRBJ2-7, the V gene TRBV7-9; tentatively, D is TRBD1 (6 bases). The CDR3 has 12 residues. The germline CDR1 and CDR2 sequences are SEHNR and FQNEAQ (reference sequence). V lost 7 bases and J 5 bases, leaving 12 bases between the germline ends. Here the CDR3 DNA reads TGTGCCAGCACCAAAGGGGGAAACGAGCAGTACTTC. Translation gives CASTKGGNEQYF.

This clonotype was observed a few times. This chain's CDR3 is CASSHDRTYEQYF. The CDR3 bases are TGCGCCAGCAGCCATGACAGGACCTACGAGCAGTACTTC. The chain recombines TRBV4-1 with TRBJ2-7, with a weak D call TRBD1 (6 bases). This CDR3 spans 13 amino acids. In germline, CDR1 is MGHRA, CDR2 YSYEKL. Trimming removed 3 bases from V and 2 bases from J, with 8 bases in between.

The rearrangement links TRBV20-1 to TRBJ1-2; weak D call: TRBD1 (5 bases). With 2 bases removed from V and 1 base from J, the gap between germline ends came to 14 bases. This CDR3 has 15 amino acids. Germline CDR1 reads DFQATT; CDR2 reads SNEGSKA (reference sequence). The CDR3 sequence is CSARHLVGGNYGYTF. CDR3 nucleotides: TGCAGTGCTAGACACCTCGTGGGGGGTAACTATGGCTACACCTTC.

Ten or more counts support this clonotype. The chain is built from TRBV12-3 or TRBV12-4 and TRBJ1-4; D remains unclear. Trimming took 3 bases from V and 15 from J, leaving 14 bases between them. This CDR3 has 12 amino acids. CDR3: CASSLNRPVVFF. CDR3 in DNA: TGTGCCAGCAGTTTGAACCGGCCGGTAGTGTTTTTT.

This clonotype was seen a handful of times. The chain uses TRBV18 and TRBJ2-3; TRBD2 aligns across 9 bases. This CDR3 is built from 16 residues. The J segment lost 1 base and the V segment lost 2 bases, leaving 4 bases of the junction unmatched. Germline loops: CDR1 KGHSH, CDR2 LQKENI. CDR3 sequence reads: CASSPAGGQRTDTQYF. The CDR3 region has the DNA TGTGCCAGCTCACCAGCGGGAGGGCAGCGCACAGATACGCAGTATTTT.

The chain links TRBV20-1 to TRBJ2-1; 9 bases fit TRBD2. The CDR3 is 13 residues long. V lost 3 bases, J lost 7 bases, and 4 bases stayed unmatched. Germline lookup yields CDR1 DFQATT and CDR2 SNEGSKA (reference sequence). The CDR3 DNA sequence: TGCAGTGCTAGTGGCGGGAGGGGTAATGAGCAGTTCTTC. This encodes CSASGGRGNEQFF.

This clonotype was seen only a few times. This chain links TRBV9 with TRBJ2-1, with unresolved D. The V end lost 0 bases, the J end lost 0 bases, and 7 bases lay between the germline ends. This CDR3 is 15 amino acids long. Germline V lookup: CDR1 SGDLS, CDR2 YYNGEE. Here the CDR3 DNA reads TGTGCCAGCAGCGTAGGCCAGAGCTCCTACAATGAGCAGTTCTTC. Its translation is CASSVGQSSYNEQFF.

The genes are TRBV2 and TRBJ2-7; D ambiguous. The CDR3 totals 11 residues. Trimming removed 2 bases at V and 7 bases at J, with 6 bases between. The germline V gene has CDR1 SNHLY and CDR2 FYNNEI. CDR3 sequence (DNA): TGTGCCAGCAGTGAATTCGCAGAGCAGTACTTC. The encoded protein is CASSEFAEQYF.

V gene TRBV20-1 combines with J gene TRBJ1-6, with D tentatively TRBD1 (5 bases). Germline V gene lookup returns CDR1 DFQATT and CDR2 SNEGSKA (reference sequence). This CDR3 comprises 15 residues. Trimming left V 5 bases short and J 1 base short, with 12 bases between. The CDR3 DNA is TGCAGTGCTCAAGAGCAGGGATCCTATAATTCACCCCTCCACTTT. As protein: CSAQEQGSYNSPLHF.

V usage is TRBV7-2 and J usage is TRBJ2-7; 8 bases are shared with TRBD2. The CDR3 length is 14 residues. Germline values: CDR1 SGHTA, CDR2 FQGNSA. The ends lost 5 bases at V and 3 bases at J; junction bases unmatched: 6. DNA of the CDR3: TGTGCCAGCAGCCGCGGGAGGACCCGCTACGAGCAGTACTTC. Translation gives CASSRGRTRYEQYF.

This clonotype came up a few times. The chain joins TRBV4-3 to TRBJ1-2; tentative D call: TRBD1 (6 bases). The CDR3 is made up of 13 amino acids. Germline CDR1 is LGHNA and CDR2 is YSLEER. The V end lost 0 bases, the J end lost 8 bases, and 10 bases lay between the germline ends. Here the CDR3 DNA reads TGCGCCAGCAGCCAAGAATTGGGGGCAGGCTACACCTTC. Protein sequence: CASSQELGAGYTF.